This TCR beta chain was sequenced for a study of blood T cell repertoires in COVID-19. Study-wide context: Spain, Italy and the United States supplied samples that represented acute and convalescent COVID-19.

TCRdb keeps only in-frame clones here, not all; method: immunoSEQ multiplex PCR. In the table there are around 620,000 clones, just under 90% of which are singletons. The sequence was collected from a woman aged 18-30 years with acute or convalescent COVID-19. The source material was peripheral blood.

CDR3 nucleotide sequence: TGTGCTAGTGGTTTGGTATTGGGACTAGCCCGTGTCTATGAGCAGTACTTC. As protein: CASGLVLGLARVYEQYF. The V call is TRBV12-5, the J call TRBJ2-7; 9 bases match TRBD2. The CDR3 spans 17 residues. After removal of 0 bases from V and 7 bases from J, the junction contained 13 bases not matched to a gene. Germline loops: CDR1 LGHNT, CDR2 FRNRAP.